This is a list of T cell receptor beta chains from one sample in a study of blood T cell repertoires in COVID-19. The method was immunoSEQ multiplex PCR; TCRdb's version includes in-frame clones alone and lacks a portion of them. The sample comprises approximately 140,000 clones, 88% of which are singletons, and 2.5% rests with the top ten. What was sequenced was peripheral blood. All receptors derive from a human donor with COVID-19, enrolled during active disease. The donor label of this sample is uncertain. Each CDR3 is given with its conserved first and last residue. D genes are given only for firm matches. Clone size is stated in some rows and not others, as once, few, many or a class when expanded.

CDR3 DNA: TGTGCTAGTGCCCAGTCCCTCGAGCAGTACTTC; CDR3 protein: CASAQSLEQYF; clone size: .; V gene: TRBV12-5; D gene: .; J gene: TRBJ2-7
CDR3 DNA: TGTGCCAGCAGCCTTGCGGGGGCAGACGGGGAGCTGTTTTTT; CDR3 protein: CASSLAGADGELFF; clone size: .; V gene: TRBV7-9; D gene: .; J gene: TRBJ2-2
CDR3 DNA: TGTGCCGCCACCGGGGACAGGGACACTGAAGCTTTCTTT; CDR3 protein: CAATGDRDTEAFF; clone size: .; V gene: TRBV10-3; D gene: TRBD1; J gene: TRBJ1-1
CDR3 DNA: TGTGCCAGCAGTCCGCCACCGCAGAATAATTCACCCCTCCACTTT; CDR3 protein: CASSPPPQNNSPLHF; clone size: .; V gene: TRBV27; D gene: .; J gene: TRBJ1-6
CDR3 DNA: TGCGCCAGCAGCTTCCAGTACAATGAGCAGTTCTTC; CDR3 protein: CASSFQYNEQFF; clone size: once; V gene: TRBV5-1; D gene: .; J gene: TRBJ2-1
CDR3 DNA: TGCAGCGTCGGGGACAGATCCTATGGCTACACCTTC; CDR3 protein: CSVGDRSYGYTF; clone size: .; V gene: TRBV29-1; D gene: TRBD1; J gene: TRBJ1-2
CDR3 DNA: TGCGCCAGCAGCTTGCATACCGGGACAGGGATCTATGGCTACACCTTC; CDR3 protein: CASSLHTGTGIYGYTF; clone size: .; V gene: TRBV5-1; D gene: TRBD1; J gene: TRBJ1-2
CDR3 DNA: TGTGCCAGCAGCGTTAGCGGGGAGGGGGAGACCCAGTACTTC; CDR3 protein: CASSVSGEGETQYF; clone size: .; V gene: TRBV9; D gene: TRBD2; J gene: TRBJ2-5
CDR3 DNA: TGTGCCAGCAGCTCACAGGGGAACACTGAAGCTTTCTTT; CDR3 protein: CASSSQGNTEAFF; clone size: .; V gene: TRBV7-3; D gene: .; J gene: TRBJ1-1
CDR3 DNA: TGTGCCAGCACTGAACAGGGCTCCTACGAGCAGTACTTC; CDR3 protein: CASTEQGSYEQYF; clone size: .; V gene: TRBV6-1; D gene: .; J gene: TRBJ2-7
CDR3 DNA: TGTGCCAGCAGTCTCCCAGGGGCCGACACTGAAGCTTTCTTT; CDR3 protein: CASSLPGADTEAFF; clone size: .; V gene: TRBV6-2/TRBV6-3; D gene: .; J gene: TRBJ1-1
CDR3 DNA: TGTGCCAGCAGTGTCAACAGGGTTGAGACCTACGAGCAGTACTTC; CDR3 protein: CASSVNRVETYEQYF; clone size: once; V gene: TRBV25-1; D gene: .; J gene: TRBJ2-7
CDR3 DNA: TGTGCCAGCAGTCGGACAGGCAGTGGGGAGACCCAGTACTTC; CDR3 protein: CASSRTGSGETQYF; clone size: .; V gene: TRBV27; D gene: TRBD1; J gene: TRBJ2-5